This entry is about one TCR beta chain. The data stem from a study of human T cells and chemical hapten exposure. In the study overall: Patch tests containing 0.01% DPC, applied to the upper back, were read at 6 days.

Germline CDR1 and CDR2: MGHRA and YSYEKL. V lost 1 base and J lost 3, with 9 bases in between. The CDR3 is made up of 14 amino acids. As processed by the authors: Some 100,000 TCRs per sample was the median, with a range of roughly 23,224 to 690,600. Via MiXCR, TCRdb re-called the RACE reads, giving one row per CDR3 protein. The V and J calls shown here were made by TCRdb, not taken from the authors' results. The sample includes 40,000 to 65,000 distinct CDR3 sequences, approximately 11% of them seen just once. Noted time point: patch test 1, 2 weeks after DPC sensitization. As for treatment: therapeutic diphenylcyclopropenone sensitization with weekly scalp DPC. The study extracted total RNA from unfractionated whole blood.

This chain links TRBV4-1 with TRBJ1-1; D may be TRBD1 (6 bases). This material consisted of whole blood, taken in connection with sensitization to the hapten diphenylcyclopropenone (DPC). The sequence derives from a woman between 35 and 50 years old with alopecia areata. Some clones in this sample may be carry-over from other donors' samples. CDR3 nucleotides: TGCGCCAGCAGCCAAGTCAACAGGGACACTGAAGCTTTCTTT. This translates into CASSQVNRDTEAFF.